The 29 T cell receptor beta chains below all came from one sample that was sequenced in a study of control samples from healthy donors and cancer patients. Data came from immunoSEQ multiplex PCR; TCRdb stores just in-frame clones and leaves some out. Of roughly 220,000 clones in the sample, roughly 94% are singletons; the top ten hold 1.5%. The specimen was blood. The receptor set was obtained from a man aged 50 to 59 in good health.

The genes are TRBV2 and TRBJ1-1; D remains ambiguous. The CDR3 consists of 14 residues. Germline values: CDR1 SNHLY, CDR2 FYNNEI. Trimming shortened V by 4 bases and J by 4 bases, and 13 bases separated the two germline ends. The CDR3 reads CASSGRAGGTEAFF. The CDR3 region has the DNA TGTGCCAGCAGTGGTAGGGCGGGAGGCACTGAAGCTTTCTTT.

J is TRBJ1-6 and V is TRBV5-6; D call uncertain. CDR3 size: 16 residues. Trimming removed 0 bases at V and 0 bases at J, with 7 bases between. Germline lookup yields CDR1 SGHDT and CDR2 YYEEEE. The CDR3 protein is CASSLGLSSYNSPLHF. In DNA form, the CDR3 reads TGTGCCAGCAGCTTGGGACTGAGCTCCTATAATTCACCCCTCCACTTT.

The chain couples TRBV28 to TRBJ2-1; D gene ambiguous. Germline V gene data show CDR1 as MDHEN and CDR2 as SYDVKM. This CDR3 is built from 13 residues. V lost 6 bases and J 8 bases, leaving 14 bases between the germline ends. DNA of the CDR3: TGTGCCAGCAGCCCGAGACCGGTCGATGAGCAGTTCTTC. It codes for CASSPRPVDEQFF.

The chain uses TRBV6-5 and TRBJ2-1, with D possibly being TRBD1 (5 bases). The CDR3 has 13 residues. CDR1 MNHEY and CDR2 SVGAGI come from the germline V gene. V lost 5 bases and J 2 bases, leaving 7 bases between the germline ends. The CDR3: CASSPTAYNEQFF. The CDR3, as DNA: TGTGCCAGCAGTCCGACAGCCTACAATGAGCAGTTCTTC.

The chain employs TRBV6-1 and TRBJ1-2; possible D gene TRBD1, 5 bases. Looked up from germline, CDR1 is MNHNS and CDR2 is SASEGT. V was pared by 2 bases and J by 5 bases, with 12 bases between. This CDR3 is built from 14 residues. Here the CDR3 reads CASSERRGRYGYTF. The CDR3, as DNA: TGTGCCAGCAGTGAACGGCGGGGGAGGTATGGCTACACCTTC.

The rearrangement joins TRBV4-1 to TRBJ2-1; 8 bases are shared with TRBD2. Looked up from germline, CDR1 is MGHRA and CDR2 is YSYEKL. The CDR3 runs 16 residues. With V trimmed by 2 bases and J by 6 bases, 9 bases remained unmatched. CDR3 loop: CASSQPTGGRGNEQFF. CDR3 DNA sequence: TGCGCCAGCAGCCAACCAACGGGGGGGCGGGGCAATGAGCAGTTCTTC.

V usage is TRBV11-2 and J usage is TRBJ1-1; weak D call: TRBD1 (6 bases). Germline values: CDR1 SGHAT, CDR2 FQNNGV. This CDR3 has 15 residues. The V end was cut by 5 bases, the J end by 11 bases, with 24 bases between. The CDR3 spells CASSPPSGTRLGAFF. The CDR3 DNA follows: TGTGCCAGCAGCCCCCCCTCCGGGACAAGGTTGGGTGCTTTCTTT.

This clone was picked up one time. J is TRBJ1-2 and V is TRBV19; 8 bases agree with TRBD1. V trimming: 6 bases; J trimming: 5 bases; junction bases outside the gene matches: 14. The germline gives CDR1 LNHDA, CDR2 SQIVND (reference sequence). The CDR3 consists of 16 residues. The CDR3 DNA reads TGTGCCAGTAGAAGGACAGGGTCGATGGTTTGGTATGGCTACACCTTC. This translates into CASRRTGSMVWYGYTF.

This chain joins TRBV7-9 and TRBJ1-1; possible D gene TRBD1, 5 bases. There are 14 residues in the CDR3. The germline V gene encodes CDR1 SEHNR and CDR2 FQNEAQ (reference sequence). Trimming cost V 2 bases and J 1 base, with 8 bases left between them. For the CDR3, the DNA is TGTGCCAGCAGCTTACAGACAGAGAACACTGAAGCTTTCTTT. Protein: CASSLQTENTEAFF.

The chain joins TRBV7-2 to TRBJ1-1; perhaps TRBD1 as D (5 bases). The CDR3 has 14 amino acids. Germline assignment: CDR1 SGHTA and CDR2 FQGNSA. V lost 1 base, J lost 8 bases, and 14 bases lay in between. CDR3 coding DNA: TGTGCCAGCAGCTTAGGCCGACAGATGGGAGAAGCTTTCTTT. It specifies CASSLGRQMGEAFF.

The V call is TRBV3-1 (or the pseudogene TRBV3-2), the J call TRBJ1-5; D remains unclear. V was trimmed by 5 bases and J by 4 bases, leaving 12 bases between them. In germline, CDR1 is LGHDT, CDR2 YNNKEL (reference sequence). The CDR3 runs to 14 residues. The CDR3 sequence: CASSFLEENQPQHF. The CDR3 coding sequence is TGTGCCAGCAGCTTCCTCGAGGAGAATCAGCCCCAGCATTTT.

The genes are TRBV11-2 and TRBJ2-3, with TRBD1 matching over 10 bases. From germline, CDR1 is SGHAT and CDR2 FQNNGV. After removal of 4 bases from V and 4 bases from J, the junction contained 5 bases not matched to a gene. The CDR3 has 15 residues. The CDR3, as DNA: TGTGCCAGCAGCTCGTCCGGGACAGGGGCAGATACGCAGTATTTT. This gives the protein CASSSSGTGADTQYF. Full variable domain (remainder filled in from reference TRBV11-2 and TRBJ2-3): EAGVAQSPRYKIIEKRQSVAFWCNPISGHATLYWYQQILGQGPKLLIQFQNNGVVDDSQLPKDRFSAERLKGVDSTLKIQPAKLEDSAVYLCASSSSGTGADTQYFGPGTRLTVL.

This chain connects TRBV3-1 (or the pseudogene TRBV3-2) to TRBJ1-5; perhaps TRBD1 as D (6 bases). The CDR3 sequence is 16 residues long. Germline V gene data show CDR1 as LGHDT and CDR2 as YNNKEL (reference sequence). Trimming left V 1 base short and J 1 base short, with 11 bases between. CDR3 residues: CASSQGGGGSNQPQHF. CDR3 coding DNA: TGTGCCAGCAGCCAAGGAGGGGGGGGAAGCAATCAGCCCCAGCATTTT.

The count of this clone is one. The rearrangement joins TRBV10-3 to TRBJ2-7; 11 bases fit TRBD2. J lost 2 bases, V lost 4 bases, and 4 bases had no gene match. This CDR3 is built from 15 residues. The V gene's germline CDR1 is ENHRY and CDR2 SYGVKD. The CDR3 sequence: CAISAGTSGPYEQYV. CDR3 sequence (DNA): TGTGCCATCAGTGCCGGGACTAGCGGTCCCTACGAGCAGTACGTC.

The chain uses TRBV7-9 and TRBJ1-1; D unclear. This CDR3 comprises 15 residues. Germline V gene data show CDR1 as SEHNR and CDR2 as FQNEAQ (reference sequence). The V and J ends lost 4 bases and 1 base respectively, with 13 bases between them. The CDR3 reads CASSYRPTANTEAFF. In DNA, the CDR3 is TGTGCCAGCAGCTACCGACCCACGGCGAACACTGAAGCTTTCTTT.

The chain has TRBV11-2 and TRBJ2-1; D uncertain. Between the trimmed V and J ends, which lost 0 bases and 6 bases, there was a span of 6 bases. CDR1 and CDR2 (germline): SGHAT, FQNNGV. The CDR3 contains 13 residues. The CDR3 loop is CASSLDSSNEQFF. CDR3 nucleotides: TGTGCCAGCAGCTTAGATAGTTCCAATGAGCAGTTCTTC.

V and J are TRBV6-2 or TRBV6-3 and TRBJ2-5, with 9 bases that match TRBD1. Losses at the gene ends were 5 bases for V and 2 bases for J; bases not matched to a gene: 6. CDR3 length: 15 amino acids. Germline CDR1 reads MNHEY; CDR2 reads SVGEGT. Here the CDR3 DNA reads TGTGCCAGCAGTGGACAGGGGTTAGGGCAAGAGACCCAGTACTTC. As protein: CASSGQGLGQETQYF.

The chain employs TRBV27 and TRBJ2-2; 7 bases agree with TRBD2. The V gene end was trimmed by 6 bases and the J gene end by 6 bases; junction bases not matched to a gene: 19. In germline, CDR1 is MNHEY, CDR2 SMNVEV (reference sequence). The CDR3 loop spans 18 amino acids. The CDR3 region has the DNA TGTGCCAGCAGCAAATCCCCAGGACTAGTCTTAACTTCCGGGGAGCTGTTTTTT. Translation gives CASSKSPGLVLTSGELFF.

This chain uses TRBV7-2 with TRBJ2-1, with 13 bases identical to TRBD2. V lost 3 bases, J lost 1 base, and 6 bases stayed unmatched. CDR1 and CDR2 from the germline V gene are SGHTA and FQGNSA. The CDR3 loop spans 18 amino acids. CDR3 in amino acids: CASSLAGTSGVSYNEQFF. In DNA form, the CDR3 reads TGTGCCAGCAGCTTGGCCGGGACTAGCGGGGTATCCTACAATGAGCAGTTCTTC.

The chain joins TRBV28 to TRBJ1-5; 9 positions agree with TRBD1. Germline CDR1 is MDHEN and CDR2 is SYDVKM. The CDR3 is made up of 15 amino acids. V lost 2 bases and J lost 6; bases outside the gene matches: 5. The CDR3 nucleotides read TGTGCCAGCAGTTTAAAGGGGACAGGGATTCAGCCCCAGCATTTT. It codes for CASSLKGTGIQPQHF.

This chain uses TRBV6-2 or TRBV6-3 with TRBJ1-1; D may be TRBD1 (5 bases). V shed 0 bases and J shed 4 bases, with 15 bases lying between them. The CDR3 contains 16 residues. Germline CDR1 is MNHEY and CDR2 is SVGEGT. CDR3 in amino acids: CASSYSNKRGTTEAFF. The CDR3 DNA follows: TGTGCCAGCAGTTACTCGAATAAAAGGGGAACCACTGAAGCTTTCTTT.

V usage is TRBV28 and J usage is TRBJ1-2; unclear D gene. V was cut by 2 bases and J by 8 bases, with 9 bases left in between. Germline assignment: CDR1 MDHEN and CDR2 SYDVKM. The CDR3 length is 12 residues. CDR3 sequence: CASSLAGSGYTF. The CDR3 coding sequence is TGTGCCAGCAGTTTAGCGGGGTCGGGCTACACCTTC.

The V and J genes are TRBV5-1 and TRBJ2-4; a weak D match, TRBD1 (6 bases). The ends were cut back, 4 bases at V and 7 bases at J, with 15 bases in the middle. The CDR3 sequence is 14 residues long. Germline CDR1 reads SGHRS; CDR2 reads YFSETQ. The CDR3 DNA reads TGCGCCAGCAGCCTAACCCCAGGGGAGAACATTCAGTACTTC. Translating it yields CASSLTPGENIQYF.

This sequence joins TRBV27 and TRBJ2-7, with unresolved D. Trimming took 3 bases from V and 0 from J, leaving 12 bases between them. Germline V lookup: CDR1 MNHEY, CDR2 SMNVEV (reference sequence). The CDR3 contains 15 residues. The CDR3 sequence: CASSFSTGGSYEQYV. CDR3 in DNA: TGTGCCAGCAGTTTCTCGACGGGCGGCTCCTACGAGCAGTACGTC.

Note on this clone: A junction end diverges from the germline sequence, so it may reflect a read error. This chain links TRBV20-1 with TRBJ1-4, with D maybe TRBD1 (6 bases). This CDR3 has 10 amino acids. Germline loops: CDR1 DFQATT, CDR2 SNEGSKA (reference sequence). CDR3 region: CSAREHRDRF. CDR3 sequence (DNA): TGCAGTGCTAGAGAGCACAGGGATAGGTTT.

This clone was seen only once. This same CDR3 is encoded by further DNA sequences in the sample. The CDR3 here is CASSPDSGNTIYF. CDR3 DNA sequence: TGTGCCAGCAGCCCCGACTCTGGAAACACCATATATTTT. The rearrangement uses TRBV7-3 and TRBJ1-3; D not resolved. CDR3 length: 13 amino acids. In germline, CDR1 is SGHTA, CDR2 FQGTGA. Trimming pared 5 bases from V and 0 bases from J, leaving 5 bases between.

The V call is TRBV7-2, the J call TRBJ1-2, with D hard to call. This CDR3 is built from 14 residues. Germline CDR1 SGHTA, CDR2 FQGNSA. V lost 5 bases to trimming and J lost 0 bases, with 10 bases between them. This chain's CDR3 is CASSLRHTNYGYTF. The DNA for the CDR3 is TGTGCCAGCAGCCTGCGACACACTAACTATGGCTACACCTTC.

The rearrangement uses TRBV19 and TRBJ2-5; 7 positions agree with TRBD1. The ends lost 3 bases at V and 2 bases at J; junction bases unmatched: 9. Looked up from germline, CDR1 is LNHDA and CDR2 is SQIVND (reference sequence). CDR3 size: 16 residues. CDR3 DNA sequence: TGTGCCAGTAGTATCGGACAGGAGATTCGGCAAGAGACCCAGTACTTC. It yields the protein CASSIGQEIRQETQYF.

The V and J genes are TRBV7-6 and TRBJ1-2; D is perhaps TRBD1 (6 bases). The germline CDR1 and CDR2 sequences are SGHVS and FNYEAQ. The CDR3 sequence is 16 residues long. V shed 5 bases and J shed 1 base, with 17 bases lying between them. The CDR3 loop reads CASSPRTRDINYGYTF. The CDR3 nucleotides are TGTGCCAGCAGCCCGAGAACCAGGGACATTAACTATGGCTACACCTTC. Full variable domain (missing parts from reference TRBV7-6 and TRBJ1-2): GAGVSQSPRYKVTKRGQDVALRCDPISGHVSLYWYRQALGQGPEFLTYFNYEAQQDKSGLPNDRFSAERPEGSISTLTIQRTEQRDSAMYRCASSPRTRDINYGYTFGSGTRLTVV.